The TCR beta chain described here comes from a study of shared T cell receptors in the human thymus. Sequencing was performed with immunoSEQ multiplex PCR; in TCRdb, only in-frame clones are kept and a portion is missing. The table lists 600,000 or so clones, around 87% of them singletons. This CDR3 comprises 19 residues. Germline V gives CDR1 SEHNR, CDR2 FQNEAQ (reference sequence). Trimming shortened V by 5 bases and J by 7 bases, and 30 bases separated the two germline ends. These data were likewise used in another study, on human thymus T cells. This second study notes: Resections from corrective heart surgery supplied the thymus tissue. Apparent skewing of V and J gene usage characterized both thymic and blood repertoires.

This TCR came from a boy under two years old with a congenital heart defect. Sample: thymocytes. The chain links TRBV7-9 to TRBJ2-1; possible D gene TRBD2, 6 bases. DNA for the CDR3: TGTGCCAGCAGCCCCAGAGCGCGGGAAAACACAATCAAGGGGAATGAGCAGTTCTTC. It translates to CASSPRARENTIKGNEQFF. Drawing the rest from reference TRBV7-9 and TRBJ2-1, the complete variable domain is DTGVSQNPRHKITKRGQNVTFRCDPISEHNRLYWYRQTLGQGPEFLTYFQNEAQLEKSRLLSDRFSAERPKGSFSTLEIQRTEQGDSAMYLCASSPRARENTIKGNEQFFGPGTRLTVL.